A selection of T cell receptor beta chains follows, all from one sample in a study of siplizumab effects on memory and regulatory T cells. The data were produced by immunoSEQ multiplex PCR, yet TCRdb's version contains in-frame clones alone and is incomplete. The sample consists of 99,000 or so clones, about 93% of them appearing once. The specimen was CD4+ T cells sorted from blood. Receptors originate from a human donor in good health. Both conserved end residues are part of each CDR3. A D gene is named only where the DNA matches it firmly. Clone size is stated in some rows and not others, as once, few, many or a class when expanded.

TGTGCCAGCAGTGAAAGAAGGGGGCCGGGGAATTCACCCCTCCACTTT,CASSERRGPGNSPLHF,TRBV25-1,TRBJ1-6,TRBD1,NA,16
TGCGCCAGCAGCCCCCACCAGAGCTCCTACAATGAGCAGTTCTTC,CASSPHQSSYNEQFF,TRBV5-1,TRBJ2-1,NA,NA,15
TGTGCCAGCAGCTCCGGTGGGGGAGGGCCGTACGAGCAGTACTTC,CASSSGGGGPYEQYF,TRBV11-2,TRBJ2-7,TRBD2,NA,15
TGTGCCAGCAGCTTAACAGGGGACAGGGGGCGAAATGAGCAGTTCTTC,CASSLTGDRGRNEQFF,TRBV7-3,TRBJ2-1,TRBD1,NA,16
TGTGCCAGCAGTTACTCCACAGGGTTAGAGCAGTACTTC,CASSYSTGLEQYF,TRBV6-6,TRBJ2-7,NA,NA,13
TGTGCCAGCAGCAAAGCGGGATCGGAGGGATGGGCTTTCTTT,CASSKAGSEGWAFF,TRBV21-1,TRBJ1-1,NA,NA,14
TGTGCCAGCAGCTCCCTCGGGCAGGTCGGGGCCAACGTCCTGACTTTC,CASSSLGQVGANVLTF,TRBV11-2,TRBJ2-6,NA,NA,16
TGTGCCAGCAGCCTCCAGGGGCCAAGCTCTGGAAACACCATATATTTT,CASSLQGPSSGNTIYF,TRBV9,TRBJ1-3,NA,NA,16
TGTGCCAGCAGCTTGGAGGGCCTCAATGAGCAGTTCTTC,CASSLEGLNEQFF,TRBV5-4,TRBJ2-1,NA,NA,13
TGTGCCAGTAGTATTTCCGGGGCCAACGTCCTGACTTTC,CASSISGANVLTF,TRBV19,TRBJ2-6,NA,NA,13
TGTGCCAGCAGCTTGGACCAGGGGGCAAGCGAGCAGTTCTTC,CASSLDQGASEQFF,TRBV7-8,TRBJ2-1,TRBD1,NA,14
TGTGCCAGCAGCAATCGAAGAACTAACTATGGCTACACCTTC,CASSNRRTNYGYTF,TRBV21-1,TRBJ1-2,NA,NA,14
TGTGCCAGCAGCCTGGGGGGGGCAGGGAGCAATGAGCAGTTCTTC,CASSLGGAGSNEQFF,TRBV4-2,TRBJ2-1,NA,NA,15
TGCGCCAGCAGCGCCGGGACTAGCCAAGAGACCCAGTACTTC,CASSAGTSQETQYF,TRBV5-1,TRBJ2-5,TRBD2,once,14
TGTGCCAGCAGCCGACAGTATGGAAACACCATATATTTT,CASSRQYGNTIYF,TRBV9,TRBJ1-3,NA,NA,13
TGTGCCAGCAGACAGAGCACAGGGAACACTGAAGCTTTCTTT,CASRQSTGNTEAFF,TRBV7-9,TRBJ1-1,NA,NA,14
TGTGCCAGCAGCTTGGGTGGCGGGAGTGGATACGAGCAGTACTTC,CASSLGGGSGYEQYF,TRBV5-4,TRBJ2-7,TRBD2,NA,15
TGTGCCAGCAGTGAAGCATCGGGCATTCAGTACTTC,CASSEASGIQYF,TRBV6-1,TRBJ2-4,NA,NA,12
TGTGCCAGCAGCCAAGATGTCAGGGCCTATGGCTACACCTTC,CASSQDVRAYGYTF,TRBV4-2,TRBJ1-2,NA,NA,14
TGTGCCAGCAGTGAACTCGCCAGGGTGCGTGGCTACACCTTC,CASSELARVRGYTF,TRBV2,TRBJ1-2,NA,NA,14
TGTGCCAGCAGCTTGGCAGGGGCCGACACTGAAGCTTTCTTT,CASSLAGADTEAFF,TRBV5-4,TRBJ1-1,NA,NA,14
TGCGCCAGCAGCTTGGATGCCAGAAACACTGAAGCTTTCTTT,CASSLDARNTEAFF,TRBV5-1,TRBJ1-1,NA,NA,14